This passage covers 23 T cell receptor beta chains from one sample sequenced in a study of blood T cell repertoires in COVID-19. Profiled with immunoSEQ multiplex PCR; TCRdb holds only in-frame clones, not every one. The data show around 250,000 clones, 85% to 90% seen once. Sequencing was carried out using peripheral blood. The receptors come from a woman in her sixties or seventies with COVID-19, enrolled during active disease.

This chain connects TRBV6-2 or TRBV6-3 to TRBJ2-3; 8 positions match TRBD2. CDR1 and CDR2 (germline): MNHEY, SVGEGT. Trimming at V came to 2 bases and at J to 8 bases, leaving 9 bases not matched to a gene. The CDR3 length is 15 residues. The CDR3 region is CASSYRTSGRGTQYF. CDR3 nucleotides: TGTGCCAGCAGTTACCGTACTAGCGGAAGAGGTACGCAGTATTTT.

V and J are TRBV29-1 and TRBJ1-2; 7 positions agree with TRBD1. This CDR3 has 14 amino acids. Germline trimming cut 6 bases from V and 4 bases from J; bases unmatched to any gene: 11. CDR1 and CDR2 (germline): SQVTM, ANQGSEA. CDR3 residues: CSVGTARHFYGYTF. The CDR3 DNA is TGCAGCGTCGGGACAGCACGACACTTCTATGGCTACACCTTC.

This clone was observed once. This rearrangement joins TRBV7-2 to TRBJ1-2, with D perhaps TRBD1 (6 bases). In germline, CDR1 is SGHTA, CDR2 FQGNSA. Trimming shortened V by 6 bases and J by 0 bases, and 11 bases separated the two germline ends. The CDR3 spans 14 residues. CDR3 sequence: CASSGDTSNYGYTF. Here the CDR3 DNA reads TGTGCCAGCAGTGGGGACACCTCTAACTATGGCTACACCTTC.

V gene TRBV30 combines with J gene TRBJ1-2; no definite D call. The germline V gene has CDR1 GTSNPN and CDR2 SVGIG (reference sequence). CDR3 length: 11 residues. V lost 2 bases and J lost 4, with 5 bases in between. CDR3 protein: CAWSRSYGYTF. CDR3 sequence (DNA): TGTGCCTGGAGTAGGAGCTATGGCTACACCTTC.

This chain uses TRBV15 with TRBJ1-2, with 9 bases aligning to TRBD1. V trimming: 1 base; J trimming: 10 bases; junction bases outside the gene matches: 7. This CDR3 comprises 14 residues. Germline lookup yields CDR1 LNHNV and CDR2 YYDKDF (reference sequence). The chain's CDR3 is CATSRVGQGKTYTF. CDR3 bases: TGTGCCACCAGCAGAGTGGGACAGGGAAAAACCTACACCTTC.

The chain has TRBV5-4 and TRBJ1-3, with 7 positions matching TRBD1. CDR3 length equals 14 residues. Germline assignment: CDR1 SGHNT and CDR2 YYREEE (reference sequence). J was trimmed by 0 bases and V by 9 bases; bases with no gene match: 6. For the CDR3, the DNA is TGTGCCACCAAACCAGGGGGCTCTGGAAACACCATATATTTT. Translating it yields CATKPGGSGNTIYF.

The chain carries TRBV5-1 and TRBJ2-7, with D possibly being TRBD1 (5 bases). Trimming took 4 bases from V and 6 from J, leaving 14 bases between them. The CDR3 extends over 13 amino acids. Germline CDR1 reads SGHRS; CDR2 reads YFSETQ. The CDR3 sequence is CASSVGHWPEQYF. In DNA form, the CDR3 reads TGCGCCAGCAGCGTAGGACACTGGCCCGAGCAGTACTTC. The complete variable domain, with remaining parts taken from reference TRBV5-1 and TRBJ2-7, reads KAGVTQTPRYLIKTRGQQVTLSCSPISGHRSVSWYQQTPGQGLQFLFEYFSETQRNKGNFPGRFSGRQFSNSRSEMNVSTLELGDSALYLCASSVGHWPEQYFGPGTRLTVT.

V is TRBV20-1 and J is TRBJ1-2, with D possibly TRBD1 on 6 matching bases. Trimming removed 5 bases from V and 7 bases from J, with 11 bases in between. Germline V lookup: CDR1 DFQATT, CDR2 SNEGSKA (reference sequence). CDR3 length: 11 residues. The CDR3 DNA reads TGCAGTGCTCCAGGGGCAGGTGGCTACACCTTC. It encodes CSAPGAGGYTF.

CDR3 nucleotides: TGCGCCAGCAGCCCCGACAGGGCCCGTCAGCCCCAGCATTTT. It specifies CASSPDRARQPQHF. The chain joins TRBV4-1 to TRBJ1-5, with 7 bases lining up with TRBD1. Germline V gene lookup returns CDR1 MGHRA and CDR2 YSYEKL. The CDR3 covers 14 residues. With 4 bases clipped from V and 6 bases from J, the junction kept 6 bases outside the gene matches.

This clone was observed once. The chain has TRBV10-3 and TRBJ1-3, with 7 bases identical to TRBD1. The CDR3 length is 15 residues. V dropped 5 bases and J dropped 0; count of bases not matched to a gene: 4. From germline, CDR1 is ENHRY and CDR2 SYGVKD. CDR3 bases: TGTGCCATCAGTCGGGACAGAACCTCTGGAAACACCATATATTTT. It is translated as CAISRDRTSGNTIYF.

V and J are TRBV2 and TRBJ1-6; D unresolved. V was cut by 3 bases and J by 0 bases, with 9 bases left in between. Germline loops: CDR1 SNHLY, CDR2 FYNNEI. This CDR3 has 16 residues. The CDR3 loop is CASSEGGSSYNSPLHF. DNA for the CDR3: TGTGCCAGCAGTGAGGGAGGGAGCTCCTATAATTCACCCCTCCACTTT.

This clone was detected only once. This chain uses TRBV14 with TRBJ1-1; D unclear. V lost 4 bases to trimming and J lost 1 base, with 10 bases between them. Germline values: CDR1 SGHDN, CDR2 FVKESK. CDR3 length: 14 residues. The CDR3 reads CASSPLGGNTEAFF. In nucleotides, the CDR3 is TGTGCCAGCAGCCCCCTAGGAGGGAACACTGAAGCTTTCTTT.

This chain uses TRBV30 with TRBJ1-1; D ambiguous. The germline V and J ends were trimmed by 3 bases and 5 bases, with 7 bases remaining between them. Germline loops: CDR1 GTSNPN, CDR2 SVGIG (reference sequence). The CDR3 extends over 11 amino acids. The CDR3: CAWRGVTEAFF. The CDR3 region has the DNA TGTGCCTGGAGGGGAGTAACTGAAGCTTTCTTT.

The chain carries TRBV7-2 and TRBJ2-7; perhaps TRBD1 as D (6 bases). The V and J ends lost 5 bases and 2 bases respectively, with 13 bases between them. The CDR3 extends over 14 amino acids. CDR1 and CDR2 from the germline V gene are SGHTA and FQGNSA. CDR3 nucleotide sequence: TGTGCCAGCAGCCCCGACAGGTGGCCCTACGAGCAGTACTTC. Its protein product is CASSPDRWPYEQYF.

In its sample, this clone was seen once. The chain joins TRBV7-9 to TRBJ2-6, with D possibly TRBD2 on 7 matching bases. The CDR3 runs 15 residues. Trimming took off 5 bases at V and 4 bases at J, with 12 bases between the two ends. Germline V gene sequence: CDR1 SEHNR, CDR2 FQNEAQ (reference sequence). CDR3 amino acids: CASSQQGLGANVLTF. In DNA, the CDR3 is TGTGCCAGCAGCCAACAGGGACTAGGGGCCAACGTCCTGACTTTC.

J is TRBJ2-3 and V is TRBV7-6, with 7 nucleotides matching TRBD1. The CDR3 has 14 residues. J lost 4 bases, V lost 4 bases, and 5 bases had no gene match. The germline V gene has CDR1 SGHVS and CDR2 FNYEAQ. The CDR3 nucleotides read TGTGCCAGCAGCTCGACAGGGTACGCAGATACGCAGTATTTT. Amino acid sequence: CASSSTGYADTQYF.

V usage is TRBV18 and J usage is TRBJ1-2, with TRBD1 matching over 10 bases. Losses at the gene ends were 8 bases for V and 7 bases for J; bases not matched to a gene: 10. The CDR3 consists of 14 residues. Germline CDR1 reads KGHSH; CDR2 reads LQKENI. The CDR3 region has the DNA TGTGCCAGCGGATATGCCGGGACAGGGGTTGGCTACACCTTC. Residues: CASGYAGTGVGYTF.

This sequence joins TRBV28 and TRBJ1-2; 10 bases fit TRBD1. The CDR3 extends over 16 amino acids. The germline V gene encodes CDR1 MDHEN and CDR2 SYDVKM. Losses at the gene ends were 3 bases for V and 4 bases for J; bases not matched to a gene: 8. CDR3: CASSLTGQGQSYGYTF. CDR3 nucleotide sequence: TGTGCCAGCAGTTTGACGGGACAGGGGCAGAGCTATGGCTACACCTTC.

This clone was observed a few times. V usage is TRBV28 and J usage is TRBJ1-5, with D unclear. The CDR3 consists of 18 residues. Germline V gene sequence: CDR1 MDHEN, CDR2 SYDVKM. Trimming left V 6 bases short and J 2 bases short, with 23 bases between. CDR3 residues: CASSPQGRVSPGNQPQHF. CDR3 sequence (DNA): TGTGCCAGCAGCCCGCAAGGGAGGGTCTCCCCGGGCAATCAGCCCCAGCATTTT.

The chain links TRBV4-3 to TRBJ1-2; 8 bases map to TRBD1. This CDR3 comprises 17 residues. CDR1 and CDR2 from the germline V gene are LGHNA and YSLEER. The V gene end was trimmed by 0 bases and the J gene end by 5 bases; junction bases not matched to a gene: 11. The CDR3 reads CASSQEAQRTGRYGYTF. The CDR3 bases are TGCGCCAGCAGCCAAGAGGCCCAGCGGACAGGGAGATATGGCTACACCTTC.

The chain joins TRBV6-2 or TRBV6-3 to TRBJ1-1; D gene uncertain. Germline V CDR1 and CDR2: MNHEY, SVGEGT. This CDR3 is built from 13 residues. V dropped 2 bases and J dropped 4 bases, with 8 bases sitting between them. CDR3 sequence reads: CASSYGQATEAFF. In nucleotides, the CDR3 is TGTGCCAGCAGTTACGGGCAGGCCACTGAAGCTTTCTTT.

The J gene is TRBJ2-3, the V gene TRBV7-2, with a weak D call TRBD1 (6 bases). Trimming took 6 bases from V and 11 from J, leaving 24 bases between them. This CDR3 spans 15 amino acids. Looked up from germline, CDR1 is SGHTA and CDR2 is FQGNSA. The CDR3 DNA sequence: TGTGCCAGCAGACCCTCGGCCACGGACAGAACAAAGCAGTATTTT. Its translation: CASRPSATDRTKQYF.

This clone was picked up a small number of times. CDR3 nucleotides: TGTGCCAGTAGTTCTCGGACTAGCGGCTCCTACGAGCAGTACTTC. Protein product: CASSSRTSGSYEQYF. This chain joins TRBV19 and TRBJ2-7, with 10 bases identical to TRBD2. The V gene end was trimmed by 5 bases and the J gene end by 0 bases; junction bases not matched to a gene: 4. This CDR3 comprises 15 residues. Germline V gene data show CDR1 as LNHDA and CDR2 as SQIVND (reference sequence). Full variable domain (remainder filled in from reference TRBV19 and TRBJ2-7): DGGITQSPKYLFRKEGQNVTLSCEQNLNHDAMYWYRQDPGQGLRLIYYSQIVNDFQKGDIAEGYSVSREKKESFPLTVTSAQKNPTAFYLCASSSRTSGSYEQYFGPGTRLTVT.